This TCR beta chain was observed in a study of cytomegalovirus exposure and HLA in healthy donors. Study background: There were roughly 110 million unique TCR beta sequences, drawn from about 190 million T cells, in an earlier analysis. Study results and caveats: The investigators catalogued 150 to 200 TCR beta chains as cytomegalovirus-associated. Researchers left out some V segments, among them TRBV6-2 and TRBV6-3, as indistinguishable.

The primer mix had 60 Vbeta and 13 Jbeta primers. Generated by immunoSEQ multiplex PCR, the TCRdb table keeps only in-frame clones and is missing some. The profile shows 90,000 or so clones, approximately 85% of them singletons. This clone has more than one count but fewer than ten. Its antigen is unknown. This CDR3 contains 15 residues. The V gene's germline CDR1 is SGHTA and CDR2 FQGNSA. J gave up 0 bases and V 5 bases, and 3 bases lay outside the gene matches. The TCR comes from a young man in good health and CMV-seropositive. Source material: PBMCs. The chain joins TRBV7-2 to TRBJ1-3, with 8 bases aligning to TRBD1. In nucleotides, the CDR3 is TGTGCCAGCAGCCAACAGGGGGTCTCTGGAAACACCATATATTTT. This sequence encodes CASSQQGVSGNTIYF.